Listed below are T cell receptor beta chains from one sample, sequenced in a study of blood T cell repertoires in COVID-19. Sequencing was performed with immunoSEQ multiplex PCR; in TCRdb, only in-frame clones are kept and a portion is missing. Of under 200,000 clones in the sample, 75% to 90% are singletons; the top ten hold more than 7%. Sequenced input: peripheral blood. These receptors were collected from an elderly woman with active or convalescent COVID-19. The CDR3 runs from the conserved cysteine through the conserved F or W. D genes are given only for firm matches. Not every row has a clone size; where given, it reads once, few, many or a size class.

NA	TRBV3-1/TRBV3-2	TRBJ2-4	NA	TGTGCCAGCAGCCAAGATCAGGGTAGGGCCAAAAACATTCAGTACTTC	CASSQDQGRAKNIQYF
NA	TRBV19	TRBJ1-6	NA	TGTGCCAGTAGTATAATGGGGGGATTGTTCGGCTCCTATAATTCACCCCTCCACTTT	CASSIMGGLFGSYNSPLHF
NA	TRBV6-1	TRBJ1-1	NA	TGTGCCAGCAGTGAAGTCGGACTCCCGAACACTGAAGCTTTCTTT	CASSEVGLPNTEAFF
TRBD1	TRBV29-1	TRBJ2-1	few	TGCAGCGTTGAGCTCGGGACAGGGGTCTCCTACAATGAGCAGTTCTTC	CSVELGTGVSYNEQFF
NA	TRBV9	TRBJ1-2	NA	TGTGCCAGCAGCCAACAGGGAAACTATGGCTACACCTTC	CASSQQGNYGYTF
NA	TRBV6-5	TRBJ1-6	NA	TGTGCCAGCAGGTGGACAGCAAATTCACCCCTCCACTTT	CASRWTANSPLHF
NA	TRBV6-6	TRBJ1-1	NA	TGTGCCAGCACCCCAACTACAGGGCTAGGGAACACTGAAGCTTTCTTT	CASTPTTGLGNTEAFF
TRBD2	TRBV13	TRBJ2-3	NA	TGTGCCAGCAGCTTACGGGCTAGCGGGGGGCTGGATACGGATACGCAGTATTTT	CASSLRASGGLDTDTQYF
NA	TRBV7-2	TRBJ1-2	NA	TGTGCCAGCAGTGCTATTCCGGGGATGGGATACACCTTC	CASSAIPGMGYTF
NA	TRBV7-2	TRBJ1-1	once	TGTGCCAGCAGCTCCCGGGAGAATGTGAACACTGAAGCTTTCTTT	CASSSRENVNTEAFF
TRBD1	TRBV12-3/TRBV12-4	TRBJ1-2	once	TGTGCCAGCAGACCCCAGGGGGCGCATGGCTACACCTTC	CASRPQGAHGYTF
TRBD2	TRBV7-9	TRBJ2-5	NA	TGTGCCAGCAGCCGGGGACTAGGAGTAGGGAGGAGGGAGACCCAGTACTTC	CASSRGLGVGRRETQYF
TRBD2	TRBV7-9	TRBJ2-2	NA	TGTGCCAGCAGCCGCGGACTAGTCTTAAGCGCGAACACCGGGGAGCTGTTTTTT	CASSRGLVLSANTGELFF
NA	TRBV5-1	TRBJ1-1	NA	TGCGCCAGCAGCTTGGCGGTGTCTGGGGGAGGCACTGAAGCTTTCTTT	CASSLAVSGGGTEAFF
TRBD1	TRBV11-3	TRBJ2-1	NA	TGTGCCAGCAGCGAGGGGGGACAGGGGGGTTATGAGCAGTTCTTC	CASSEGGQGGYEQFF
TRBD1	TRBV2	TRBJ1-3	NA	TGTGCCAGCAGTCGACAGGGAGGAAACACCATATATTTT	CASSRQGGNTIYF
NA	TRBV5-1	TRBJ2-3	NA	TGCGCCAGCAGCTTGGCGTCTAGCACAGATACGCAGTATTTT	CASSLASSTDTQYF
NA	TRBV23-1	TRBJ1-4	NA	TGCGCCAGCAGTCAATCGAGGCAGACTAATGAAAAACTGTTTTTT	CASSQSRQTNEKLFF
TRBD1	TRBV19	TRBJ1-2	few	TGTGCCAGTAGTATGGCCAGGACAGGTCTCTATGGCTACACCTTC	CASSMARTGLYGYTF
NA	TRBV4-1	TRBJ2-5	NA	TGCGCCAGCAGCCCACCCGAGGGAGCGGAAGAGACCCAGTACTTC	CASSPPEGAEETQYF